The T cell receptor (beta chain) described here comes from a study of blood T cell repertoires in COVID-19. At the level of the study: The United States, Italy and Spain supplied acute and convalescent COVID-19 samples. From T cells, B-cell-depleted T cells, or PBMCs came the material, which was cDNA or gDNA.

CDR1 is SGHRS, CDR2 YFSETQ, per germline. The CDR3 runs 16 residues. V gave up 0 bases and J gave up 3 bases, with 13 bases separating them. Under the authors' procedure: Amplification of reference gene primers was used by the study to estimate nucleated cell counts. TCRdb's copy holds only in-frame clones and misses some; the assay was immunoSEQ multiplex PCR. The DNA gave D and trimming, while V, J and clone size come from that table. The sample consists of about 120,000 clones, 85% of them appearing once. J is TRBJ2-1 and V is TRBV5-1, with D unresolved. The specimen was peripheral blood. The receptor comes from a human donor in a cohort sampled during active COVID-19. The CDR3 is CASSLAMVANYNEQFF. For the CDR3, the DNA is TGCGCCAGCAGCTTGGCCATGGTAGCTAACTACAATGAGCAGTTCTTC. The complete variable domain, with remaining parts taken from reference TRBV5-1 and TRBJ2-1, reads KAGVTQTPRYLIKTRGQQVTLSCSPISGHRSVSWYQQTPGQGLQFLFEYFSETQRNKGNFPGRFSGRQFSNSRSEMNVSTLELGDSALYLCASSLAMVANYNEQFFGPGTRLTVL.